The entry that follows covers one TCR beta chain sequence. Its antigen is not known. The sample originates from a study of T cell responses to AZD1222 COVID-19 vaccine. Study results and limitations: Sampling captured repertoires only after the peak T cell response. Nearly half of the spike-specific TCRs reportedly recognize variant regions that carry no mutations. Possibly, clonal diversity was underestimated; donors were largely white British and included more females. Two AZD1222 doses significantly raised spike-specific TCR breadth and depth over controls.

Repertoires were generated with immunoSEQ multiplex PCR, while TCRdb's copy carries only in-frame clones and drops some. The table records approximately 110,000 clones, less than 90% of them present only once. This CDR3 contains 15 residues. V lost 4 bases, J lost 2 bases, and 2 bases stayed unmatched. CDR1 SGHVS and CDR2 FNYEAQ come from the germline V gene. This chain connects TRBV7-6 to TRBJ1-5; 10 nucleotides agree with TRBD1. The input for sequencing was peripheral blood, taken on day 0 of AZD1222 vaccination. This sequence was found in an adult in good health. The CDR3 DNA follows: TGTGCCAGCAGCTCCGGGACAGGGGGCAATCAGCCCCAGCATTTT. Encoded protein: CASSSGTGGNQPQHF.